The source of this TCR beta chain is a study of T cell responses to AZD1222 COVID-19 vaccine. Study at large: Researchers grouped second doses given at about 4 or about 12 weeks into one pool. Study-wide results and limits: Seropositive AZD1222 recipients at baseline numbered only five or six.

Details on this clone: The antigen is not known.

The ends lost 6 bases at V and 4 bases at J; junction bases unmatched: 2. Germline CDR1 LNHDA, CDR2 SQIVND (reference sequence). The CDR3 is 13 amino acids. Sequencing used immunoSEQ multiplex PCR; TCRdb keeps in-frame clones, though not all of them. The sample contains tens of thousands of clones, 65% to 90% of which appear only once. The TCR comes from an adult in good health. The material sequenced was peripheral blood, taken on day 0 of AZD1222 vaccination. The V call is TRBV19, the J call TRBJ2-1, with 8 bases matching TRBD2. The DNA for the CDR3 is TGTGCCAGTAGCGGCGGGGGGTACAATGAGCAGTTCTTC. As protein: CASSGGGYNEQFF.